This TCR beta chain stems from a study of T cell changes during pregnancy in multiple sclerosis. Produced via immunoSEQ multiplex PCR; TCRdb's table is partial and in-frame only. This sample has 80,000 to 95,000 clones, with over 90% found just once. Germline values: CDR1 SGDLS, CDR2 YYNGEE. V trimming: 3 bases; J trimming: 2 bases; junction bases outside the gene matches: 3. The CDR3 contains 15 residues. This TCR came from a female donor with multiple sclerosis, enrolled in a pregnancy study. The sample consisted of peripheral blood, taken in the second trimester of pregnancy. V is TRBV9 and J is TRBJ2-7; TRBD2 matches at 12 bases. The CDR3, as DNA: TGTGCCAGCAGCGGAGGGACTAGCGGGCCCTACGAGCAGTACTTC. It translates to CASSGGTSGPYEQYF.